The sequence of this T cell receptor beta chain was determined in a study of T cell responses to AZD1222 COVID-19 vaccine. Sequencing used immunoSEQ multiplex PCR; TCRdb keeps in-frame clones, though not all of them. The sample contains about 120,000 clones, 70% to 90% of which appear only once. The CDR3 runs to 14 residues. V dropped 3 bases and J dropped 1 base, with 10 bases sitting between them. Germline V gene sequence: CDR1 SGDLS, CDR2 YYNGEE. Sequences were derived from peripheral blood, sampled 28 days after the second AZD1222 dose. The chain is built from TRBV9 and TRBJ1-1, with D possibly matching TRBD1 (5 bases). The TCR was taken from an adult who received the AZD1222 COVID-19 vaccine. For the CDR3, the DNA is TGTGCCAGCAGCGCGGGACTTAAGAACACTGAAGCTTTCTTT. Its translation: CASSAGLKNTEAFF.